One and the same sample provided the 16 T cell receptor beta chains below, sequenced in a study of regulatory T cells in long-lasting Graves disease. The time point: newly diagnosed GD, antithyroid drugs for less than 3 months. PBMC RNA served as the TCR library source. TCR beta libraries were built with iRepertoire HTBI primers and Arm-PCR of CDR3 regions. TCRdb reprocessed the multiplex PCR reads with MiXCR, giving one entry per CDR3 protein. The sample has roughly 560,000 distinct CDR3 sequences; around 11% are singletons. Another study also made use of these data, one on T cells in Graves' hyperthyroidism and ophthalmopathy.

The material sequenced was peripheral blood mononuclear cells (PBMCs), taken at new diagnosis, from a patient treated with antithyroid drugs. Receptors originate from a woman in her twenties or thirties with Graves disease.

The chain is built from TRBV5-1 and TRBJ2-5, with TRBD1 as a possible D gene (5 bases). V was trimmed by 5 bases and J by 2 bases, leaving 10 bases between them. The CDR3 contains 13 residues. The germline V gene has CDR1 SGHRS and CDR2 YFSETQ. The CDR3, as DNA: TGCGCCAGCAGGGAGACAGTACAAGAGACCCAGTACTTC. Translated, it gives CASRETVQETQYF.

This clonotype was counted ten times or more. This chain joins TRBV27 and TRBJ2-7; 11 bases map to TRBD1. V lost 4 bases and J lost 3; bases outside the gene matches: 5. The CDR3 length is 15 residues. Germline V CDR1 and CDR2: MNHEY, SMNVEV (reference sequence). The DNA for the CDR3 is TGTGCCAGCAGTTGGGCCGGGACAGGGGGCTACGAGCAGTACTTC. Translated, it gives CASSWAGTGGYEQYF.

Comments on this clonotype: A much larger clone is a single base away; this may be a read error. A read error is likely, as this CDR3 ends without the conserved phenylalanine or tryptophan. J is TRBJ2-6 and V is TRBV29-1, with D possibly TRBD1 on 6 matching bases. This CDR3 has 17 amino acids. V was clipped by 0 bases and J by 0 bases, with 12 bases between them. CDR1 and CDR2 from the germline V gene are SQVTM and ANQGSEA. CDR3 coding DNA: TGCAGCGTTGAAGATCGCGGCAGGGGCTCTGGGGCCAACGTCCTGACTTTG. Its translation is CSVEDRGRGSGANVLTL.

This clonotype was counted only a few times. This chain links TRBV10-1 with TRBJ2-2; weak D call: TRBD1 (5 bases). Trimming removed 6 bases at V and 6 bases at J, with 8 bases between. Germline CDR1 WNHNN, CDR2 SYGVQD (reference sequence). The CDR3 sequence is 12 residues long. This CDR3 reads CASRAGSGELFF. CDR3 in DNA: TGCGCCAGCAGAGCAGGGTCCGGGGAGCTGTTTTTT.

This clonotype has ten or more counts. V is TRBV6-1 and J is TRBJ1-3; D might be TRBD1 (6 bases). The germline gives CDR1 MNHNS, CDR2 SASEGT. The CDR3 is 14 residues long. V was pared by 6 bases and J by 1 base, with 10 bases between. The CDR3 spells CASRQGLSGNTIYF. The CDR3, as DNA: TGTGCCAGCAGACAGGGTCTTTCTGGAAACACCATATATTTT.

This clonotype was counted ten times or more. The chain uses TRBV28 and TRBJ2-7; either TRBD1 or TRBD2 may fit D (5 bases each). From germline, CDR1 is MDHEN and CDR2 SYDVKM. This CDR3 is built from 13 residues. V was clipped by 7 bases and J by 4 bases, with 14 bases between them. CDR3 sequence: CASTTPGAYEQYF. DNA of the CDR3: TGTGCCAGCACCACCCCCGGGGCGTACGAGCAGTACTTC.

In this sample, this clonotype turned up a few times. This may be a read error: a much more frequent sequence differs by one nucleotide. The J gene is TRBJ1-1, the V gene TRBV29-1; D remains unclear. The CDR3 sequence is 16 residues long. The germline CDR1 and CDR2 sequences are SQVTM and ANQGSEA. Trimming left V 3 bases short and J 3 bases short, with 20 bases between. The CDR3 sequence is CSVDPHVTDLDTEAFF. CDR3 nucleotides: TGCAGCGTTGATCCCCACGTCACAGATCTCGACACTGAAGCTTTCTTT. Full variable domain (outside the CDR3, taken from reference TRBV29-1 and TRBJ1-1): SAVISQKPSRDICQRGTSLTIQCQVDSQVTMMFWYRQQPGQSLTLIATANQGSEATYESGFVIDKFPISRPNLTFSTLTVSNMSPEDSSIYLCSVDPHVTDLDTEAFFGQGTRLTVV.

This clonotype was found many times. This chain links TRBV15 with TRBJ1-4; weak D call: TRBD1 (6 bases). The V gene lost 4 bases and the J gene lost 2 bases, with 8 bases spanning the gap. The CDR3 has 14 residues. Germline CDR1 reads LNHNV; CDR2 reads YYDKDF (reference sequence). CDR3 region: CATSNRVTNEKLFF. The CDR3 DNA follows: TGTGCCACCAGCAACAGGGTGACTAATGAAAAACTGTTTTTT.

This clonotype came up many times. The J gene is TRBJ2-7, the V gene TRBV28; 12 bases match TRBD2. The CDR3 sequence is 18 residues long. Germline CDR1 reads MDHEN; CDR2 reads SYDVKM. Trimming at V came to 4 bases and at J to 3 bases, leaving 13 bases not matched to a gene. The CDR3 region is CASSSPLAGGPSVYEQYF. The CDR3 coding sequence is TGTGCCAGCAGTTCACCCCTAGCGGGAGGGCCCTCTGTCTACGAGCAGTACTTC.

This clonotype was recorded at least ten times. The chain employs TRBV11-2 and TRBJ2-2, with 9 bases lining up with TRBD1. Per germline, CDR1 SGHAT and CDR2 FQNNGV. The ends lost 3 bases at V and 6 bases at J; junction bases unmatched: 2. There are 14 residues in the CDR3. The CDR3: CASSLDRGPGELFF. The CDR3 coding sequence is TGTGCCAGCAGCTTGGACAGGGGACCCGGGGAGCTGTTTTTT. Full variable domain (remainder filled in from reference TRBV11-2 and TRBJ2-2): EAGVAQSPRYKIIEKRQSVAFWCNPISGHATLYWYQQILGQGPKLLIQFQNNGVVDDSQLPKDRFSAERLKGVDSTLKIQPAKLEDSAVYLCASSLDRGPGELFFGEGSRLTVL.

V usage is TRBV7-9 and J usage is TRBJ2-3; D unclear. This CDR3 is 17 amino acids long. Trimming left V 4 bases short and J 0 bases short, with 17 bases between. Looked up from germline, CDR1 is SEHNR and CDR2 is FQNEAQ (reference sequence). The CDR3 here is CASSSPVGLGSTDTQYF. CDR3 in DNA: TGTGCCAGCAGCTCCCCGGTTGGGCTGGGGAGCACAGATACGCAGTATTTT.

This chain connects TRBV4-1 to TRBJ1-2; a possible D gene is TRBD1 (5 bases). CDR1 is MGHRA, CDR2 YSYEKL, per germline. This CDR3 is 16 amino acids long. Trimming took off 1 base at V and 4 bases at J, with 16 bases between the two ends. CDR3 loop: CASSQVAGDDVYGYTF. CDR3 bases: TGCGCCAGCAGCCAAGTGGCGGGGGATGATGTCTATGGCTACACCTTC.

This clonotype was picked up a small number of times. The gene calls are TRBV6-5 and TRBJ2-5; D is possibly TRBD2 (5 bases). The V end lost 0 bases, the J end lost 3 bases, and 11 bases lay between the germline ends. Germline CDR1 and CDR2: MNHEY and SVGAGI. This CDR3 is 15 amino acids long. Written as DNA, the CDR3 is TGTGCCAGCAGTTACTCGAGTCTAGCAAAAGAGACCCAGTACTTC. The encoded protein is CASSYSSLAKETQYF.

This clonotype appeared many times. The V call is TRBV12-3 or TRBV12-4, the J call TRBJ2-7, with D perhaps assigned TRBD1 or TRBD2 (5 bases each). V dropped 3 bases and J dropped 0 bases, with 9 bases sitting between them. This CDR3 spans 14 amino acids. CDR3 sequence: CASSFGAGSYEQYF. CDR3 coding DNA: TGTGCCAGCAGTTTCGGGGCGGGCTCCTACGAGCAGTACTTC.

The table lists this clonotype with a few counts. The chain employs TRBV12-3 or TRBV12-4 and TRBJ1-1, with a weak D call TRBD1 (6 bases). V lost 5 bases, J lost 6 bases, and 10 bases lay in between. The CDR3 loop spans 12 amino acids. The CDR3 DNA reads TGTGCCAGCAGTCAGGACAGCGCTGAAGCTTTCTTT. This encodes CASSQDSAEAFF.

This clonotype came up a few times. The genes are TRBV20-1 and TRBJ1-5; TRBD1 matches 7 bases. The CDR3 is 13 residues long. With V trimmed by 5 bases and J by 7 bases, 8 bases remained unmatched. Germline lookup yields CDR1 DFQATT and CDR2 SNEGSKA (reference sequence). This chain's CDR3 is CSAAQGGNQPQHF. The CDR3, as DNA: TGCAGTGCTGCTCAGGGGGGAAACCAGCCCCAGCATTTT.